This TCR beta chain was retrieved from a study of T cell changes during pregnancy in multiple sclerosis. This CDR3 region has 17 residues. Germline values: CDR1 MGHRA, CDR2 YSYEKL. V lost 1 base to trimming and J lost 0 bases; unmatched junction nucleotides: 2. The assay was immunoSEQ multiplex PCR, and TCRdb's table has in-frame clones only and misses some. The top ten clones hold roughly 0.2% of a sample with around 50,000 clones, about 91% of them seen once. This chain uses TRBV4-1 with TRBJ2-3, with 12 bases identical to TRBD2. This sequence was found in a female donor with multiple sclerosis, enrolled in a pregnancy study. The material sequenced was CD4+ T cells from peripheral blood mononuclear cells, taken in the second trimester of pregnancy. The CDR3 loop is CASSQGTSGRSTDTQYF. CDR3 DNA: TGCGCCAGCAGCCAAGGAACTAGCGGGAGGAGCACAGATACGCAGTATTTT.